This T cell receptor beta chain originates from a study of blood T cell repertoires in COVID-19. Study-wide context: Researchers got acute and convalescent COVID-19 samples from the United States, Italy and Spain. PBMCs, B-cell-depleted T cells, or T cells were the source of the cDNA or gDNA that made up the material.

Seattle's enrolled individuals joined amid active infection and were then monitored longitudinally. Assay used: immunoSEQ multiplex PCR; TCRdb lists only in-frame clones, some missing. The top ten hold 8.5% to 12% of the sample, which has more than 350,000 clones, about 87% seen once. The germline gives CDR1 SGHVS, CDR2 FNYEAQ. The CDR3 is made up of 15 amino acids. V gave up 4 bases and J gave up 4 bases; unmatched junction bases: 6. Sequencing was performed on peripheral blood. The sequence was obtained from a woman aged 25 to 39 with COVID-19, enrolled during active disease. J is TRBJ2-5 and V is TRBV7-6; 10 bases map to TRBD1. The CDR3 bases are TGTGCCAGCAGCTCCCAGACAGGGGGCGTAGAGACCCAGTACTTC. Its protein product is CASSSQTGGVETQYF.